This T cell receptor beta chain was observed in a study of blood T cell repertoires in COVID-19. This clone has a handful of counts. As handled by the study authors: Nucleated cell counts were estimated from reference gene primer amplification. Profiled with immunoSEQ multiplex PCR; TCRdb holds only in-frame clones, not every one. For V, J and clone size, that table is used; D and trimming come from the DNA. The sample gives approximately 88,000 clones, 75% to 90% of which show up once; about 19% is in the top ten. The CDR3 has 15 amino acids. Germline lookup yields CDR1 SNHLY and CDR2 FYNNEI. V lost 4 bases and J lost 5, with 14 bases in between.

This TCR derives from a woman of 80 years or more with acute or convalescent COVID-19. The V gene is TRBV2, the J gene TRBJ2-2; D is unresolved. The sample consisted of peripheral blood. The CDR3 DNA is TGTGCCAGCAGTGCGGTGCAGACACCTACCGGGGAGCTGTTTTTT. It is translated as CASSAVQTPTGELFF.